The clone carrying this T cell receptor beta chain appeared a few times. Its antigen remains unidentified. These data come from a study of T-cell memory formation after mild COVID-19. Researchers used 5'RACE with constant-segment primers to make TCR alpha and TCR beta cDNA libraries that carry sample barcodes and UMIs. Each CDR3 protein gets one entry after TCRdb re-called the 5' RACE reads with MiXCR. Found here are about 180,000 distinct CDR3 sequences, roughly 17% of them singletons; the top ten hold approximately 2.1%. CDR1 and CDR2 (germline): SGHKS, YYEKEE (reference sequence). V lost 0 bases, J lost 5 bases, and 14 bases lay in between. This CDR3 comprises 16 residues. Findings of the study overall: Whereas later expanders leaned CD4+, clones contracting day 15 to 85 showed a balanced CD4/CD8 makeup.

The clonotype was recovered from an adult woman who had mild COVID-19 (a few samples of this study predate the infection). Cell type and time point are not known. Sequences were obtained from PBMCs or a T cell subset sorted from them (not recorded which). The V gene is TRBV5-5, the J gene TRBJ1-4, with D perhaps TRBD1 (5 bases). The chain's CDR3 is CASSLAVGARNEKLFF. For the CDR3, the DNA is TGTGCCAGCAGCTTGGCCGTCGGGGCGCGAAATGAAAAACTGTTTTTT.